Given below is one T cell receptor beta chain in context. Its antigen remains unknown. This sample is part of a study of cytomegalovirus exposure and HLA in healthy donors. Study findings and constraints: Sequence variants that were highly shared formed a cluster that was likely a sequencing artifact.

After removal of 4 bases from V and 5 bases from J, the junction contained 12 bases not matched to a gene. CDR3 length: 16 residues. CDR1 and CDR2 (germline): MNHEY, SMNVEV (reference sequence). The PCR ran on 60 Vbeta and 13 Jbeta primers. Only in-frame clones appear in the TCRdb table, and some are missing; sequencing was by immunoSEQ multiplex PCR. Of roughly 130,000 clones listed, roughly 77% are singletons. The gene calls are TRBV27 and TRBJ1-2, with 8 bases that match TRBD1. The sample taken for sequencing was PBMCs. This receptor was identified in a female donor in good health and CMV-seronegative. The CDR3 protein is CASSSGQGSILYGYTF. DNA for the CDR3: TGTGCCAGCAGTTCTGGACAGGGTTCAATTCTTTATGGCTACACCTTC.